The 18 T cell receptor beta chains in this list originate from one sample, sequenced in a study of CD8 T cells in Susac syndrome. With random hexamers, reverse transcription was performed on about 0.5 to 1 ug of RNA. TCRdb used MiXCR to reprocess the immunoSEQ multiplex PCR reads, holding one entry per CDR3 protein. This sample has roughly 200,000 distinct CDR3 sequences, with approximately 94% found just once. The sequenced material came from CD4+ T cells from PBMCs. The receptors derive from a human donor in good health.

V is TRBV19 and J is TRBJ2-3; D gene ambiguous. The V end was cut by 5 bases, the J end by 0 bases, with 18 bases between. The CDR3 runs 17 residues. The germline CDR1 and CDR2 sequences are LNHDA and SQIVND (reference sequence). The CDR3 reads CASSLIRWSTSTDTQYF. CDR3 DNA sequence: TGTGCCAGTAGTCTGATCCGATGGTCCACTAGCACAGATACGCAGTATTTT.

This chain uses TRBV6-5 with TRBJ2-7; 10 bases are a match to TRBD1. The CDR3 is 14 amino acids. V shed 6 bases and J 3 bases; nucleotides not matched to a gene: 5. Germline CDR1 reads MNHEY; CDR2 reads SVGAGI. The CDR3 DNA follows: TGTGCCAGCAGATTGGGACAGGGGAGCTACGAGCAGTACTTC. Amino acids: CASRLGQGSYEQYF.

The CDR3 protein is CASRAVVDGYTF. DNA for the CDR3: TGTGCCAGCAGAGCGGTGGTGGATGGCTACACCTTC. The chain employs TRBV2 and TRBJ1-2; no definite D call. The CDR3 is 12 amino acids. Germline CDR1 and CDR2: SNHLY and FYNNEI. V was trimmed by 6 bases and J by 6 bases, leaving 11 bases between them. Variable domain in full (rest from reference TRBV2 and TRBJ1-2): EPEVTQTPSHQVTQMGQEVILRCVPISNHLYFYWYRQILGQKVEFLVSFYNNEISEKSEIFDDQFSVERPDGSNFTLKIRSTKLEDSAMYFCASRAVVDGYTFGSGTRLTVV.

The CDR3: CASSQVQETQYF. The CDR3 bases are TGCGCCAGCAGCCAGGTCCAAGAGACCCAGTACTTC. The genes are TRBV5-1 and TRBJ2-5; D is undetermined. This CDR3 region has 12 residues. V lost 4 bases, J lost 1 base, and 5 bases lay in between. The germline V gene has CDR1 SGHRS and CDR2 YFSETQ.

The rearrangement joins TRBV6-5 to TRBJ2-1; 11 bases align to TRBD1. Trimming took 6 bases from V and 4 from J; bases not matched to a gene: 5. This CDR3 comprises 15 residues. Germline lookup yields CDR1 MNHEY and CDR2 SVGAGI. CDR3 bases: TGTGCCAGCAGGTCCGGGACAGGGGGTTACAATGAGCAGTTCTTC. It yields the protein CASRSGTGGYNEQFF.

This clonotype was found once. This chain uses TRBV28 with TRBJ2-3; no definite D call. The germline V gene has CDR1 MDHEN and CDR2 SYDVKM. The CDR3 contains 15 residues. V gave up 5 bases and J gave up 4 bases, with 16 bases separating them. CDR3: CASSPPEARADTQYF. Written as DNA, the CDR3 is TGTGCCAGCAGTCCCCCCGAGGCACGGGCAGATACGCAGTATTTT.

In DNA form, the CDR3 reads TGCAGCACCAGTTTGGGTCGCGGCTACACCTTC. Amino acid sequence: CSTSLGRGYTF. The chain uses TRBV29-1 and TRBJ1-2; D is unresolved. CDR1 and CDR2 from the germline V gene are SQVTM and ANQGSEA. Trimming removed 8 bases from V and 8 bases from J, with 15 bases in between. This CDR3 spans 11 amino acids.

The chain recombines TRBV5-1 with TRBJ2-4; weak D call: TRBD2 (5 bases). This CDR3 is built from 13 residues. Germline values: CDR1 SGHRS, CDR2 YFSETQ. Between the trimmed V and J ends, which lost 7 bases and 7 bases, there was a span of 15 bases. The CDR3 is CASRLSTRNIQYF. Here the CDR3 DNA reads TGCGCCAGCCGCCTGTCTACTAGGAACATTCAGTACTTC. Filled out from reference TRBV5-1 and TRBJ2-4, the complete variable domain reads KAGVTQTPRYLIKTRGQQVTLSCSPISGHRSVSWYQQTPGQGLQFLFEYFSETQRNKGNFPGRFSGRQFSNSRSEMNVSTLELGDSALYLCASRLSTRNIQYFGAGTRLSVL.

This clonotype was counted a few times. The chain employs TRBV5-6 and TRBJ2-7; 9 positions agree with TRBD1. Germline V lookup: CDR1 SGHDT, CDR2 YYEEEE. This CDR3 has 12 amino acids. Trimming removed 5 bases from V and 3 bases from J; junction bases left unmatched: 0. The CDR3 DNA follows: TGTGCCAGCAGGGGACAGGGCTACGAGCAGTACTTC. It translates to CASRGQGYEQYF.

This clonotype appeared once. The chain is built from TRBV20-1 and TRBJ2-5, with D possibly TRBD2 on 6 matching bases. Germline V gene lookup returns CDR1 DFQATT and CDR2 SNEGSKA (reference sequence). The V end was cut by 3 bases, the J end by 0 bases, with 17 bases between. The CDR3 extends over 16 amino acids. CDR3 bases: TGCAGTGCTAGTTTAGGAGGGAGTCCGTACCAAGAGACCCAGTACTTC. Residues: CSASLGGSPYQETQYF.

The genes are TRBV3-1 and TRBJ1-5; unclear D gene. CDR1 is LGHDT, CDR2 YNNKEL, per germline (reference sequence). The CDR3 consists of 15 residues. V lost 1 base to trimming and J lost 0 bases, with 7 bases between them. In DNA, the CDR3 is TGTGCCAGCAGCCAAGGAGTAAATAGCAATCAGCCCCAGCATTTT. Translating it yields CASSQGVNSNQPQHF. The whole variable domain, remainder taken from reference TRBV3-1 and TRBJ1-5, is DTAVSQTPKYLVTQMGNDKSIKCEQNLGHDTMYWYKQDSKKFLKIMFSYNNKELIINETVPNRFSPKSPDKAHLNLHINSLELGDSAVYFCASSQGVNSNQPQHFGDGTRLSIL.

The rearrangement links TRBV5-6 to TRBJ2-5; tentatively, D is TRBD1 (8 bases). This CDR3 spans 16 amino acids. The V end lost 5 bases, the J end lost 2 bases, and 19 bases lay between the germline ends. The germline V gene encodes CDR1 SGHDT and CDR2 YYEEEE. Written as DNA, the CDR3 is TGTGCCAGCAGGCGAACAGGGGGGGCTTCGCAAGAGACCCAGTACTTC. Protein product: CASRRTGGASQETQYF.

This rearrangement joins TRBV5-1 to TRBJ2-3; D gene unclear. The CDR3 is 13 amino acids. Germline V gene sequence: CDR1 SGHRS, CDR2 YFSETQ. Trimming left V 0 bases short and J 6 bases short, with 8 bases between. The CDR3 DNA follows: TGCGCCAGCAGCTTGGTAGGGCACGATACGCAGTATTTT. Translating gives CASSLVGHDTQYF.

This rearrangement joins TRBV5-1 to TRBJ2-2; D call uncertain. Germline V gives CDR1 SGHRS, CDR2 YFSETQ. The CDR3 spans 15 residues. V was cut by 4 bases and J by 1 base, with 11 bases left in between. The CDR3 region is CASSPKTVNTGELFF. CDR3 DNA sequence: TGCGCCAGCAGCCCGAAGACGGTGAACACCGGGGAGCTGTTTTTT.

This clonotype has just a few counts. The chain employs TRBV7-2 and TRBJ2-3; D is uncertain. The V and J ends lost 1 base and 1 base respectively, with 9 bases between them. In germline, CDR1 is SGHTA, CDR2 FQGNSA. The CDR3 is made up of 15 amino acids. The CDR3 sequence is CASSLGPIGTDTQYF. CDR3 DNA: TGTGCCAGCAGCTTAGGCCCTATAGGCACAGATACGCAGTATTTT.

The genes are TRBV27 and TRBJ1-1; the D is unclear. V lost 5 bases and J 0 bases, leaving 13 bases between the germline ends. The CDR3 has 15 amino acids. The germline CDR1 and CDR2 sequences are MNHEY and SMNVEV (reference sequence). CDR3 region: CASSPGWRMNTEAFF. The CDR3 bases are TGTGCCAGCAGTCCGGGCTGGAGAATGAACACTGAAGCTTTCTTT.

The CDR3 nucleotides are TGCGCCAGCAGTCAATCCCCGGACAGGGTGGAAGGCTACACCTTC. Translated, it gives CASSQSPDRVEGYTF. The chain recombines TRBV23-1 with TRBJ1-2, with 8 bases that match TRBD1. TRBV23-1 is filed as an ORF, its function uncertain. There are 15 residues in the CDR3. J was trimmed by 8 bases and V by 0 bases; bases with no gene match: 8.

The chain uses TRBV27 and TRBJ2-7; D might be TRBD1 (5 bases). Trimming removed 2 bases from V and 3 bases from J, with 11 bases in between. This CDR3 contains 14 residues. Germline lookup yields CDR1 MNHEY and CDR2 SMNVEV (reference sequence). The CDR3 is CASSLKGLGYEQYV. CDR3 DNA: TGTGCCAGCAGTTTAAAGGGGCTGGGCTACGAGCAGTACGTC.